Following are 22 T cell receptor beta chains from one sample sequenced in a study of shared clonotypes between healthy human individuals. Libraries were prepared by immunoSEQ multiplex PCR; TCRdb keeps only in-frame clonotypes and omits some of them. This sample yields 2,500,000 or so clones, of which just under 95% are seen a single time; 0.37% belongs to the top ten. The sequencing sample was made of naive CD4+ T cells from PBMCs. The subset denotes: CD45RA+ positively selected. The receptors originated from a man younger than 35 in good health. Some clones in this sample may be carry-over from other donors' samples.

The V call is TRBV5-1, the J call TRBJ2-7; the D gene is possibly TRBD2 (6 bases). Germline V gene lookup returns CDR1 SGHRS and CDR2 YFSETQ. The CDR3 has 16 residues. The V and J ends lost 4 bases and 4 bases respectively, with 21 bases between them. The CDR3 loop reads CASSPQGASGRYEQYF. Here the CDR3 DNA reads TGCGCCAGCAGCCCCCAAGGAGCGTCTGGGAGGTACGAGCAGTACTTC.

This clone was found a few times. This chain connects TRBV4-3 to TRBJ1-1; TRBD1 matches 9 bases. With V trimmed by 0 bases and J by 11 bases, 13 bases remained unmatched. Germline V gene lookup returns CDR1 LGHNA and CDR2 YSLEER. The CDR3 has 16 residues. In DNA, the CDR3 is TGCGCCAGCAGCCAAGATAGGATGGGACAGGGAGGTTCGGCTTTCTTT. Translation gives CASSQDRMGQGGSAFF.

J is TRBJ2-6 and V is TRBV18; 7 nucleotides line up with TRBD2. This CDR3 is 17 amino acids long. Germline assignment: CDR1 KGHSH and CDR2 LQKENI. Losses at the gene ends were 5 bases for V and 2 bases for J; bases not matched to a gene: 9. CDR3 protein: CASSAVEGRAGANVLTF. CDR3 sequence (DNA): TGTGCCAGCTCAGCGGTGGAGGGGAGGGCTGGGGCCAACGTCCTGACTTTC.

This clone was found once. The V gene is TRBV18, the J gene TRBJ2-7; 8 bases are shared with TRBD2. This CDR3 spans 16 amino acids. J was trimmed by 6 bases and V by 3 bases; bases with no gene match: 13. Germline V lookup: CDR1 KGHSH, CDR2 LQKENI. The CDR3 reads CASSPSSSGSRGEQYF. The CDR3 DNA reads as TGTGCCAGCTCACCGAGCTCGAGCGGGAGCAGGGGCGAGCAGTACTTC.

CDR3 protein: CATSRDKGPSYGYTF. CDR3 nucleotides: TGTGCCACCAGCAGAGATAAGGGGCCGTCATATGGCTACACCTTC. The chain has TRBV15 and TRBJ1-2; perhaps TRBD1 as D (5 bases). The CDR3 contains 15 residues. Germline V gene sequence: CDR1 LNHNV, CDR2 YYDKDF (reference sequence). V lost 0 bases and J lost 5, with 13 bases in between.

On this clone itself: Other DNA sequences within the sample encode an identical CDR3. This chain connects TRBV5-4 to TRBJ2-5; D ambiguous. Germline CDR1 SGHNT, CDR2 YYREEE (reference sequence). The CDR3 contains 14 residues. Between the trimmed V and J ends, which lost 0 bases and 2 bases, there was a span of 8 bases. The CDR3 region is CASSLGGSQETQYF. In nucleotides, the CDR3 is TGTGCCAGCAGCTTGGGTGGCAGTCAAGAGACCCAGTACTTC.

This chain uses TRBV28 with TRBJ2-1; 11 bases are a match to TRBD2. This CDR3 region has 17 residues. V shed 1 base, J shed 5 bases, and the junction held 7 bases outside the gene matches. Germline loops: CDR1 MDHEN, CDR2 SYDVKM. The CDR3 loop reads CASSLSTSGRANNEQFF. In DNA, the CDR3 is TGTGCCAGCAGTTTATCCACTAGCGGGAGAGCTAACAATGAGCAGTTCTTC.

J is TRBJ2-2 and V is TRBV4-3, with 8 positions matching TRBD2. This CDR3 has 16 residues. Germline V lookup: CDR1 LGHNA, CDR2 YSLEER. Germline trimming cut 1 base from V and 2 bases from J; bases unmatched to any gene: 3. CDR3: CASSQGTSRNTGELFF. The CDR3, as DNA: TGCGCCAGCAGCCAAGGGACTAGCAGAAACACCGGGGAGCTGTTTTTT.

As concerns this clone: Other nucleotide sequences from this sample produce the same CDR3. The gene calls are TRBV5-1 and TRBJ1-1; D gene uncertain. Germline V lookup: CDR1 SGHRS, CDR2 YFSETQ. The CDR3 consists of 13 residues. Deletions cut 3 bases from V and 0 bases from J, with 6 bases between. The DNA for the CDR3 is TGCGCCAGCAGCTCACAGCTGAACACTGAAGCTTTCTTT. Amino acid sequence: CASSSQLNTEAFF.

The chain employs TRBV18 and TRBJ2-5; D remains unclear. In germline, CDR1 is KGHSH, CDR2 LQKENI. The CDR3 length is 17 residues. Trimming stripped 3 bases from V and 2 bases from J, with 19 bases between. CDR3 in amino acids: CASSPQWSAIGQETQYF. The CDR3 DNA reads TGTGCCAGCTCACCCCAATGGTCGGCAATAGGACAAGAGACCCAGTACTTC.

The chain carries TRBV5-1 and TRBJ2-1; D call uncertain. The V end lost 2 bases, the J end lost 8 bases, and 20 bases lay between the germline ends. Germline CDR1 reads SGHRS; CDR2 reads YFSETQ. The CDR3 sequence is 16 residues long. CDR3 protein: CASSLNGPPPNDEQFF. The CDR3 nucleotides are TGCGCCAGCAGCTTAAACGGGCCCCCGCCAAACGATGAGCAGTTCTTC.

This sequence joins TRBV30 and TRBJ2-2; D is unresolved. Trimming took 2 bases from V and 6 from J, leaving 10 bases between them. This CDR3 is 13 amino acids long. Germline V gives CDR1 GTSNPN, CDR2 SVGIG (reference sequence). CDR3 DNA sequence: TGTGCCTGGAGTTACTCGGTGGCCGGGGAGCTGTTTTTT. Protein product: CAWSYSVAGELFF.

The V call is TRBV2, the J call TRBJ1-4; no reliable D call. The CDR3 spans 13 residues. V was cut by 4 bases and J by 6 bases, with 9 bases left in between. CDR1 and CDR2 (germline): SNHLY, FYNNEI. The DNA of the CDR3 is TGTGCCAGCAGTGGGGAGCGAGATGAAAAACTGTTTTTT. Protein sequence: CASSGERDEKLFF.

CDR3 loop: CASSSRIGRIGEQYF. In nucleotides, the CDR3 is TGTGCCAGCAGCTCCCGCATCGGGCGGATTGGCGAGCAGTACTTC. The chain couples TRBV7-2 to TRBJ2-7; D gene ambiguous. The germline gives CDR1 SGHTA, CDR2 FQGNSA. The CDR3 totals 15 residues. V was shortened by 4 bases and J by 6 bases, with 19 bases between the two germline ends.

The gene calls are TRBV5-6 and TRBJ1-4; tentative D call: TRBD1 (6 bases). With 4 bases removed from V and 8 bases from J, the gap between germline ends came to 18 bases. Germline CDR1 is SGHDT and CDR2 is YYEEEE. The CDR3 spans 15 residues. CDR3: CASSQGRGAREKLFF. CDR3 DNA: TGTGCCAGCAGCCAAGGACGGGGGGCGCGGGAAAAACTGTTTTTT.

The chain employs TRBV6-1 and TRBJ2-7; D remains unclear. This CDR3 has 12 residues. Germline lookup yields CDR1 MNHNS and CDR2 SASEGT. With 6 bases removed from V and 3 bases from J, the gap between germline ends came to 9 bases. The CDR3 protein is CASRKIYYEQYF. CDR3 bases: TGTGCCAGCAGGAAGATTTACTACGAGCAGTACTTC.

This rearrangement joins TRBV6-1 to TRBJ1-5; D unclear. V lost 1 base to trimming and J lost 11 bases, with 18 bases between them. In germline, CDR1 is MNHNS, CDR2 SASEGT. This CDR3 has 15 amino acids. The CDR3 protein is CASSEEMGRSRAQHF. The CDR3 region has the DNA TGTGCCAGCAGTGAAGAGATGGGGAGGTCTAGGGCCCAGCATTTT.

The chain links TRBV6-5 to TRBJ1-3; 7 bases line up with TRBD1. Germline V lookup: CDR1 MNHEY, CDR2 SVGAGI. Losses at the gene ends were 5 bases for V and 1 base for J; bases not matched to a gene: 5. The CDR3 runs 15 residues. CDR3 region: CASSTDRASGNTIYF. DNA for the CDR3: TGTGCCAGCAGTACAGACAGGGCGTCTGGAAACACCATATATTTT.

This sequence joins TRBV7-9 and TRBJ2-3; D is possibly TRBD2 (7 bases). Germline V gene data show CDR1 as SEHNR and CDR2 as FQNEAQ (reference sequence). The CDR3 runs 17 residues. The germline V and J ends were trimmed by 5 bases and 1 base, with 19 bases remaining between them. This chain's CDR3 is CASSLGGLLIGTDTQYF. The CDR3 DNA follows: TGTGCCAGCAGCCTAGGGGGACTACTGATCGGCACAGATACGCAGTATTTT.

This sequence joins TRBV9 and TRBJ1-2, with TRBD1 matching 9 bases. The V and J ends lost 4 bases and 6 bases, in that order; junction bases with no gene match: 16. Germline V lookup: CDR1 SGDLS, CDR2 YYNGEE. The CDR3 is made up of 17 amino acids. CDR3 sequence reads: CASSPRTGEWVSHGYTF. The CDR3 coding sequence is TGTGCCAGCAGCCCCCGGACAGGGGAGTGGGTATCCCATGGCTACACCTTC.

The gene calls are TRBV2 and TRBJ1-1, with 10 bases matching TRBD1. Germline values: CDR1 SNHLY, CDR2 FYNNEI. The CDR3 runs 13 residues. J gave up 5 bases and V 5 bases, and 2 bases lay outside the gene matches. The CDR3 region is CASSSGQGTEAFF. CDR3 in DNA: TGTGCCAGCAGTTCGGGACAGGGGACTGAAGCTTTCTTT.

The rearrangement joins TRBV2 to TRBJ2-7; D is undetermined. From germline, CDR1 is SNHLY and CDR2 FYNNEI. V was shortened by 0 bases and J by 5 bases, with 8 bases between the two germline ends. There are 13 residues in the CDR3. CDR3 sequence (DNA): TGTGCCAGCAGTGAAGCGGAGCGCGACGAGCAGTACTTC. Residues: CASSEAERDEQYF.